A selection of T cell receptor beta chains follows, all from one sample in a study of blood T cell repertoires in COVID-19. The table came from immunoSEQ multiplex PCR; TCRdb's copy has only in-frame clones and leaves some out. The sample lists about 14,000 clones, roughly 73% occurring once. Source material: peripheral blood. These receptor sequences come from a boy aged 2-15 years with active or convalescent COVID-19. The CDR3 runs from the conserved cysteine through the conserved F or W. The order of the fields is D gene, V gene, J gene, clone size, CDR3 protein, CDR3 DNA. The D gene is left open where the match is weak. Not every row has a clone size; where given, it reads once, few, many or a size class.

D gene: TRBD2
V gene: TRBV27
J gene: TRBJ2-7
clone size: few
CDR3 protein: CASSPGTSYYEQYF
CDR3 DNA: TGTGCCAGCAGTCCCGGGACTAGTTACTACGAGCAGTACTTC

D gene: NA
V gene: TRBV2
J gene: TRBJ2-1
clone size: NA
CDR3 protein: CASSDGTSHPYNEQFF
CDR3 DNA: TGTGCCAGCAGCGACGGGACTTCTCACCCGTACAATGAGCAGTTCTTC

D gene: TRBD2
V gene: TRBV5-6
J gene: TRBJ2-3
clone size: NA
CDR3 protein: CASKKRGSDTQYF
CDR3 DNA: TGTGCCAGCAAGAAGCGGGGTTCAGATACGCAGTATTTT

D gene: TRBD2
V gene: TRBV27
J gene: TRBJ2-7
clone size: NA
CDR3 protein: CASRPEGLAGSEQYF
CDR3 DNA: TGTGCCAGCAGACCTGAGGGACTAGCGGGGAGCGAGCAGTACTTC

D gene: TRBD1
V gene: TRBV30
J gene: TRBJ1-6
clone size: few
CDR3 protein: CAWKGGTGDNSPLHF
CDR3 DNA: TGTGCCTGGAAGGGTGGGACAGGCGATAATTCACCCCTCCACTTT

D gene: NA
V gene: TRBV7-9
J gene: TRBJ1-6
clone size: NA
CDR3 protein: CASTRDTDNSPLHF
CDR3 DNA: TGTGCCAGCACCCGGGACACCGATAATTCACCCCTCCACTTT

D gene: TRBD1
V gene: TRBV28
J gene: TRBJ2-7
clone size: NA
CDR3 protein: CASSGIPGQGLSRHYEQYF
CDR3 DNA: TGTGCCAGCAGTGGAATACCGGGACAGGGGTTGTCGCGGCACTACGAGCAGTACTTC

D gene: NA
V gene: TRBV21-1
J gene: TRBJ2-1
clone size: NA
CDR3 protein: CASSKSRGLAGEINEQFF
CDR3 DNA: TGTGCCAGCAGCAAATCTCGGGGACTAGCGGGAGAGATCAATGAGCAGTTCTTC

D gene: TRBD2
V gene: TRBV3-1/TRBV3-2
J gene: TRBJ2-2
clone size: once
CDR3 protein: CASSQETSLGPGELFF
CDR3 DNA: TGTGCCAGCAGCCAAGAGACTAGCTTGGGTCCCGGGGAGCTGTTTTTT

D gene: NA
V gene: TRBV7-2
J gene: TRBJ2-5
clone size: NA
CDR3 protein: CASSLGGQSQTQYF
CDR3 DNA: TGTGCCAGCAGCTTAGGGGGGCAGTCGCAGACCCAGTACTTC

D gene: TRBD2
V gene: TRBV6-5
J gene: TRBJ2-7
clone size: NA
CDR3 protein: CASSSHSGSREQYF
CDR3 DNA: TGTGCCAGCAGTTCCCATAGCGGGAGTCGCGAGCAGTACTTC

D gene: NA
V gene: TRBV7-2
J gene: TRBJ1-2
clone size: NA
CDR3 protein: CASSLLWSGYGYTF
CDR3 DNA: TGTGCCAGCAGCTTATTATGGTCGGGCTATGGCTACACCTTC

D gene: TRBD1
V gene: TRBV7-2
J gene: TRBJ2-5
clone size: few
CDR3 protein: CASSLAPVGTGEETQYF
CDR3 DNA: TGTGCCAGCAGCTTAGCGCCAGTGGGGACAGGGGAAGAGACCCAGTACTTC

D gene: NA
V gene: TRBV11-2
J gene: TRBJ2-3
clone size: NA
CDR3 protein: CASSYGGTQYF
CDR3 DNA: TGTGCCAGCAGCTACGGCGGTACGCAGTATTTT

D gene: TRBD1
V gene: TRBV29-1
J gene: TRBJ2-1
clone size: NA
CDR3 protein: CSVGKGADGVNEQFF
CDR3 DNA: TGCAGCGTTGGTAAGGGGGCGGATGGGGTCAATGAGCAGTTCTTC

D gene: NA
V gene: TRBV11-2
J gene: TRBJ2-3
clone size: NA
CDR3 protein: CASSLQFPTDTQYF
CDR3 DNA: TGTGCCAGCAGCTTGCAGTTTCCCACAGATACGCAGTATTTT

D gene: NA
V gene: TRBV7-9
J gene: TRBJ1-4
clone size: medium-sized
CDR3 protein: CASSLESEKLFF
CDR3 DNA: TGTGCCAGCAGCTTGGAGTCTGAAAAACTGTTTTTT

D gene: NA
V gene: TRBV30
J gene: TRBJ2-4
clone size: NA
CDR3 protein: CAWSGRKGQYF
CDR3 DNA: TGTGCCTGGAGTGGGAGGAAGGGCCAGTACTTC

D gene: TRBD1
V gene: TRBV9
J gene: TRBJ2-6
clone size: NA
CDR3 protein: CASSAGTGSPGANVLTF
CDR3 DNA: TGTGCCAGCAGCGCCGGGACAGGGAGCCCTGGGGCCAACGTCCTGACTTTC

D gene: NA
V gene: TRBV3-1/TRBV3-2
J gene: TRBJ1-6
clone size: NA
CDR3 protein: CASSQVGSGGIHVF
CDR3 DNA: TGTGCCAGCAGCCAAGTGGGGAGTGGCGGAATACATGTCTTT

D gene: NA
V gene: TRBV5-1
J gene: TRBJ2-3
clone size: NA
CDR3 protein: CASRDDYTDTQYF
CDR3 DNA: TGCGCCAGCAGGGATGACTACACAGATACGCAGTATTTT

D gene: NA
V gene: TRBV20-1
J gene: TRBJ1-6
clone size: once
CDR3 protein: CSASSALSSPLHF
CDR3 DNA: TGCAGTGCTAGTTCTGCTCTGAGTTCACCCCTCCACTTT

D gene: NA
V gene: TRBV19
J gene: TRBJ2-7
clone size: NA
CDR3 protein: CASSIQVTPYEQYF
CDR3 DNA: TGTGCCAGTAGCATACAGGTGACCCCCTACGAGCAGTACTTC

D gene: TRBD2
V gene: TRBV11-3
J gene: TRBJ2-1
clone size: NA
CDR3 protein: CASSRTSGREDEQFF
CDR3 DNA: TGTGCCAGCAGCCGGACTAGCGGGAGGGAAGATGAGCAGTTCTTC

D gene: NA
V gene: TRBV2
J gene: TRBJ1-5
clone size: NA
CDR3 protein: CASSFQGRNNQPQHF
CDR3 DNA: TGTGCCAGCAGTTTCCAGGGGCGAAACAATCAGCCCCAGCATTTT

D gene: TRBD1
V gene: TRBV5-5
J gene: TRBJ2-3
clone size: NA
CDR3 protein: CASSSSGTGVADTQYF
CDR3 DNA: TGTGCCAGCAGCTCCAGTGGGACAGGGGTCGCAGATACGCAGTATTTT

D gene: NA
V gene: TRBV21-1
J gene: TRBJ2-5
clone size: NA
CDR3 protein: CASSKSPSTGLQETQYF
CDR3 DNA: TGTGCCAGCAGCAAATCCCCTAGCACCGGACTCCAAGAGACCCAGTACTTC

D gene: NA
V gene: TRBV21-1
J gene: TRBJ1-5
clone size: NA
CDR3 protein: CASSKDKGGAETSNQPQHF
CDR3 DNA: TGTGCCAGCAGCAAAGACAAAGGGGGGGCGGAAACTAGCAATCAGCCCCAGCATTTT

D gene: NA
V gene: TRBV6-5
J gene: TRBJ1-1
clone size: NA
CDR3 protein: CASSQQGRPEAFF
CDR3 DNA: TGTGCCAGCAGTCAACAGGGCCGCCCTGAAGCTTTCTTT

D gene: TRBD1
V gene: TRBV19
J gene: TRBJ2-3
clone size: NA
CDR3 protein: CASTWDRGRGPDTQYF
CDR3 DNA: TGTGCCAGTACTTGGGACAGGGGTAGGGGCCCAGATACGCAGTATTTT

D gene: TRBD2
V gene: TRBV7-9
J gene: TRBJ2-1
clone size: NA
CDR3 protein: CASSKGRDHEQFF
CDR3 DNA: TGTGCCAGCAGCAAAGGGAGGGATCATGAGCAGTTCTTC

D gene: TRBD2
V gene: TRBV19
J gene: TRBJ2-1
clone size: NA
CDR3 protein: CASSIGPPDGGAYYNEQFF
CDR3 DNA: TGTGCCAGTAGTATCGGCCCACCTGACGGGGGGGCCTATTACAATGAGCAGTTCTTC

D gene: NA
V gene: TRBV4-2
J gene: TRBJ1-6
clone size: NA
CDR3 protein: CASSQGGRGRSNSPLHF
CDR3 DNA: TGTGCCAGCAGCCAAGGCGGCAGGGGCCGCAGCAATTCACCCCTCCACTTT

D gene: NA
V gene: TRBV5-1
J gene: TRBJ2-5
clone size: NA
CDR3 protein: CASRKVFNIQETQYF
CDR3 DNA: TGCGCCAGCAGAAAAGTTTTTAACATACAAGAGACCCAGTACTTC

D gene: TRBD1
V gene: TRBV6-6
J gene: TRBJ1-1
clone size: few
CDR3 protein: CASSYPGTGAPEAFF
CDR3 DNA: TGTGCCAGCAGTTACCCCGGGACAGGGGCTCCGGAAGCTTTCTTT

D gene: TRBD2
V gene: TRBV28
J gene: TRBJ2-7
clone size: NA
CDR3 protein: CASSSLAGAVSEQYF
CDR3 DNA: TGTGCCAGCAGCTCTCTAGCGGGAGCTGTAAGTGAGCAGTACTTC

D gene: NA
V gene: TRBV7-2
J gene: TRBJ2-5
clone size: NA
CDR3 protein: CASSLATETQYF
CDR3 DNA: TGTGCCAGCAGCTTAGCGACTGAGACCCAGTACTTC

D gene: TRBD2
V gene: TRBV7-2
J gene: TRBJ2-3
clone size: NA
CDR3 protein: CASSPGAGGTTDTQYF
CDR3 DNA: TGTGCCAGCAGCCCTGGAGCGGGAGGTACCACAGATACGCAGTATTTT

D gene: TRBD1
V gene: TRBV27
J gene: TRBJ2-7
clone size: NA
CDR3 protein: CASSPRTGPRYEQYF
CDR3 DNA: TGTGCCAGCAGTCCCCGGACAGGGCCGCGGTACGAGCAGTACTTC

D gene: NA
V gene: TRBV27
J gene: TRBJ1-2
clone size: NA
CDR3 protein: CASSFEGGSGYTF
CDR3 DNA: TGTGCCAGCAGTTTCGAGGGGGGGAGCGGCTACACCTTC

D gene: NA
V gene: TRBV4-2
J gene: TRBJ1-5
clone size: NA
CDR3 protein: CASSQARQGHQPQHF
CDR3 DNA: TGTGCCAGCAGCCAAGCGAGGCAGGGGCACCAGCCCCAGCATTTT

D gene: NA
V gene: TRBV7-2
J gene: TRBJ2-6
clone size: few
CDR3 protein: CASSLALRQSRYSGANVLTF
CDR3 DNA: TGTGCCAGCAGCTTAGCGCTTCGACAGAGTAGGTACTCTGGGGCCAACGTCCTGACTTTC

D gene: NA
V gene: TRBV5-8
J gene: TRBJ2-7
clone size: NA
CDR3 protein: CASSLISEQYF
CDR3 DNA: TGTGCCAGCAGTCTTATATCGGAGCAGTACTTC

D gene: NA
V gene: TRBV5-5
J gene: TRBJ2-3
clone size: few
CDR3 protein: CASSPTSSDTQYF
CDR3 DNA: TGTGCCAGCAGCCCGACTAGTTCAGATACGCAGTATTTT

D gene: NA
V gene: TRBV5-4
J gene: TRBJ2-3
clone size: once
CDR3 protein: CASSSPTGHSDTQYF
CDR3 DNA: TGTGCCAGCAGTTCCCCGACAGGCCATTCAGATACGCAGTATTTT

D gene: TRBD1
V gene: TRBV2
J gene: TRBJ1-1
clone size: NA
CDR3 protein: CASSEPWTGVRNTEAFF
CDR3 DNA: TGTGCCAGCAGTGAACCCTGGACAGGGGTTAGGAACACTGAAGCTTTCTTT

D gene: NA
V gene: TRBV15
J gene: TRBJ1-4
clone size: NA
CDR3 protein: CATSRASWEKLFF
CDR3 DNA: TGTGCCACCAGCAGGGCAAGTTGGGAAAAACTGTTTTTT

D gene: NA
V gene: TRBV6-5
J gene: TRBJ1-1
clone size: NA
CDR3 protein: CASILPGNTEAFF
CDR3 DNA: TGTGCCAGCATCCTTCCGGGGAACACTGAAGCTTTCTTT

D gene: NA
V gene: TRBV12-5
J gene: TRBJ2-1
clone size: NA
CDR3 protein: CASGRGRRNEQFF
CDR3 DNA: TGTGCTAGTGGGCGGGGGCGTCGCAATGAGCAGTTCTTC

D gene: NA
V gene: TRBV6-5
J gene: TRBJ1-4
clone size: medium-sized
CDR3 protein: CASSSLFGRNEKLFF
CDR3 DNA: TGTGCCAGCAGTTCCCTCTTTGGGCGTAATGAAAAACTGTTTTTT

D gene: NA
V gene: TRBV5-6
J gene: TRBJ2-2
clone size: NA
CDR3 protein: CASTPRPLTGELFF
CDR3 DNA: TGTGCCAGCACCCCGCGGCCCTTGACCGGGGAGCTGTTTTTT

D gene: NA
V gene: TRBV6-1
J gene: TRBJ1-2
clone size: NA
CDR3 protein: CASSELGVYGYTF
CDR3 DNA: TGTGCCAGCAGTGAGCTAGGAGTCTATGGCTACACCTTC

D gene: NA
V gene: TRBV14
J gene: TRBJ1-2
clone size: NA
CDR3 protein: CASSQGTRNGYTF
CDR3 DNA: TGTGCCAGCAGCCAAGGGACACGGAATGGCTACACCTTC

D gene: NA
V gene: TRBV30
J gene: TRBJ1-4
clone size: NA
CDR3 protein: CAWSYYRANEKLFF
CDR3 DNA: TGTGCCTGGAGTTATTACAGAGCTAATGAAAAACTGTTTTTT

D gene: NA
V gene: TRBV4-1
J gene: TRBJ2-1
clone size: few
CDR3 protein: CASSQAQGTLMNEQFF
CDR3 DNA: TGCGCCAGCAGCCAAGCCCAGGGCACCCTAATGAATGAGCAGTTCTTC

D gene: TRBD1
V gene: TRBV5-4
J gene: TRBJ2-7
clone size: NA
CDR3 protein: CASSFLQGTASYEQYF
CDR3 DNA: TGTGCCAGCAGCTTTCTTCAGGGGACAGCATCCTACGAGCAGTACTTC